This T cell receptor beta chain was sequenced for a study of blood T cell repertoires in COVID-19. Overall study: Sample material is recorded as cDNA or gDNA derived from T cells, B-cell-depleted T cells, or PBMCs.

Under the authors' procedure: Amplification with reference gene primers provided the estimates of nucleated cell counts. Libraries were prepared by immunoSEQ multiplex PCR; TCRdb keeps only in-frame clonotypes and omits some of them. Clonal size and the V and J genes are those of that table, whereas D and trimming came from the DNA. The table includes a few hundred thousand clones, 86% detected once. The CDR3 loop spans 17 amino acids. Per the germline V gene, CDR1 is LNHDA and CDR2 is SQIVND (reference sequence). V was clipped by 8 bases and J by 8 bases, with 30 bases between them. The chain links TRBV19 to TRBJ1-1; a possible D gene is TRBD1 (6 bases). The TCR comes from a woman in her 30s with active or convalescent COVID-19. Material: peripheral blood. The CDR3 region is CASSPPGTLVDVLEAFF. The CDR3, as DNA: TGTGCCAGTTCCCCACCCGGGACATTGGTCGATGTCCTGGAAGCTTTCTTT. Full variable domain (remainder filled in from reference TRBV19 and TRBJ1-1): DGGITQSPKYLFRKEGQNVTLSCEQNLNHDAMYWYRQDPGQGLRLIYYSQIVNDFQKGDIAEGYSVSREKKESFPLTVTSAQKNPTAFYLCASSPPGTLVDVLEAFFGQGTRLTVV.